Listed here is a single T cell receptor (beta chain). The antigen is not known. This record belongs to a study of blood T cells in healthy people across ages. Study-level findings and limits: Both higher diversity and more naive CD4+ cells marked long-lived donors when set against aged donors. From one million sequenced T cells, diversity estimates were lower bounds. The fall in TCR beta diversity per million T cells was roughly linear with age.

Germline values: CDR1 MNHEY, CDR2 SVGAGI. CDR3 length: 15 residues. Trimming cost V 6 bases and J 3 bases, with 15 bases left between them. Through a sample-barcoded 5' primer and a J-beta primer mix, a second PCR was run for roughly 6 to 11 cycles. One entry per CDR3 protein results from TCRdb running MiXCR on the 5' RACE reads. The sample yields under 700,000 distinct CDR3 sequences, about 25% seen once. A minimum of 6 micrograms of total RNA was extracted per sample. The data also belong to a second study, concerning T cells of mothers and their children.

The clonotype was recovered from a boy younger than 18 in good health. What was sequenced was blood. The genes are TRBV6-5 and TRBJ1-5; D not certain. Here the CDR3 reads CASSDRQEINQPQHF. CDR3 nucleotides: TGTGCCAGCAGCGATCGGCAGGAAATCAATCAGCCCCAGCATTTT.